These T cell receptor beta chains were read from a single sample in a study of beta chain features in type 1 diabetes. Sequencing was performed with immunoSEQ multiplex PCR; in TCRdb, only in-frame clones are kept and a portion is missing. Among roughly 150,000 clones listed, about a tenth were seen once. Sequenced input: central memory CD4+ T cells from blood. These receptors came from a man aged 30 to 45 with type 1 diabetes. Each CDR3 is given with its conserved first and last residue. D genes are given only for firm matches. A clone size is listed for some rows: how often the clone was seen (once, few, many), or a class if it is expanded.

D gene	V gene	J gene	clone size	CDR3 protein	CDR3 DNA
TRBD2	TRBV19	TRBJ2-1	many	CASSIDPPSGGLAGRNNEQFF	TGTGCCAGTAGTATAGATCCCCCATCGGGAGGTCTAGCGGGCCGAAACAATGAGCAGTTCTTC
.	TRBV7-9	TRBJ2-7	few	CASSLGQASEQYF	TGTGCCAGCAGCTTAGGACAGGCTTCCGAGCAGTACTTC
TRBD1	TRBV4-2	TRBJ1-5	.	CASSQSGAGQESQPQHF	TGTGCCAGCAGCCAAAGCGGAGCGGGACAGGAGTCTCAGCCCCAGCATTTT
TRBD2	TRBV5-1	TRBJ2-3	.	CASSGWTRGADTQYF	TGCGCCAGCAGCGGGTGGACTAGGGGCGCAGATACGCAGTATTTT
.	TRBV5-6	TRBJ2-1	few	CASSGDSYNEQFF	TGTGCCAGCTCGGGGGATTCCTACAATGAGCAGTTCTTC
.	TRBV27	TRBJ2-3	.	CASSLAGETSTDTQYF	TGTGCCAGCAGTTTGGCGGGTGAGACTAGCACAGATACGCAGTATTTT
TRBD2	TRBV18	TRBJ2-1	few	CASSPGTSSYEQFF	TGTGCCAGCTCGCCCGGGACTAGTTCGTATGAGCAGTTCTTC
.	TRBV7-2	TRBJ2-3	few	CASSLNTPPDTQYF	TGTGCCAGCAGCTTAAATACACCCCCAGATACGCAGTATTTT
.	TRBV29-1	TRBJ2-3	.	CSVAGDAVWTQYF	TGCAGCGTTGCGGGGGACGCCGTCTGGACGCAGTATTTT
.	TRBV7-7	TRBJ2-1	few	CASSLVFLACYNEQFF	TGTGCCAGCAGCCTTGTTTTTCTAGCGTGTTACAATGAGCAGTTCTTC
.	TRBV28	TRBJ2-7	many	CASSFFTYEQYF	TGTGCCAGCAGTTTTTTTACCTACGAGCAGTACTTC
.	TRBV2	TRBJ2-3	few	CASNMGGLVDTQYF	TGTGCCAGCAATATGGGGGGGCTCGTGGATACGCAGTATTTT
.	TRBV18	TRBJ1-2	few	CASSPTGANYGYTF	TGTGCCAGCTCACCAACAGGAGCTAACTATGGCTACACCTTC
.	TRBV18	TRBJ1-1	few	CASSQGQLNTEAFF	TGTGCCAGCTCACAAGGACAGCTGAACACTGAAGCTTTCTTT
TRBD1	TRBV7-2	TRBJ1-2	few	CASSSGAGTGCFF	TGTGCCAGCAGCTCTGGCGCTGGGACAGGGTGTTTTTTC
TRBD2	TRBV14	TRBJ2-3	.	CASSPLASGRAQYF	TGTGCCAGCAGCCCCCTTGCTAGCGGGAGGGCGCAGTATTTT
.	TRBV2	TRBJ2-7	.	CASSGGQEQYF	TGTGCCAGCAGTGGAGGACAGGAGCAGTACTTC
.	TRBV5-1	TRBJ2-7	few	CASTSPNYEQYF	TGCGCCAGCACCTCCCCCAACTACGAGCAGTACTTC
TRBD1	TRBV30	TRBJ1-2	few	CAGGQVNYGYTF	TGTGCCGGCGGACAGGTTAACTATGGCTACACCTTC
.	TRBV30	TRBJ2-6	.	CAWSVRGRGSSGANVLTF	TGTGCCTGGAGTGTGAGGGGGAGGGGATCGTCTGGGGCCAACGTCCTGACTTTC
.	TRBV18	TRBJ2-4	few	CASSPGTQNIQYF	TGTGCCAGCTCTCCGGGGACACAAAACATTCAGTACTTC
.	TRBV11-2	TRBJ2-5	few	CASSFGAGETQYF	TGTGCCAGCAGCTTTGGCGCGGGAGAGACCCAGTACTTC
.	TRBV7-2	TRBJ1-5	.	CASSPGGSVGNQPQHF	TGTGCCAGCAGCCCGGGTGGGAGTGTCGGCAATCAGCCCCAGCATTTT
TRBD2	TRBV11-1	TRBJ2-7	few	CASSKTSGVYEQYF	TGTGCCAGCAGTAAGACTAGCGGGGTCTACGAGCAGTACTTC
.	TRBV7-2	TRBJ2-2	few	CASSLRGSGTGELFF	TGTGCCAGCAGTTTAAGGGGGTCGGGCACCGGGGAGCTGTTTTTT
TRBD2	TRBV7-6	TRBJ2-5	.	CASSPFAGVQETQYF	TGTGCCAGCAGCCCGTTTGCGGGGGTACAAGAGACCCAGTACTTC
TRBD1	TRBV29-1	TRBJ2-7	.	CSATGGGTGFSYEQYF	TGCAGCGCCACGGGTGGGGGGACAGGGTTTTCCTACGAGCAGTACTTC
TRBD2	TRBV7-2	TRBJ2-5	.	CASSSGVLAGVGETQYF	TGTGCCAGCAGCTCAGGCGTACTAGCGGGAGTTGGGGAGACCCAGTACTTC
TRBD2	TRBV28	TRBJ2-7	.	CASSAQEGRGDF	TGTGCCAGCAGTGCACAGGAAGGACGGGGGGACTTC
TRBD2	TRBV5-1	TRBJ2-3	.	CASSSGLAGADTQYF	TGCGCCAGCAGCTCGGGACTAGCGGGTGCAGATACGCAGTATTTT
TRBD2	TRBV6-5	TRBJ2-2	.	CASARTSVAGELFF	TGTGCCTCGGCCCGGACTAGCGTAGCCGGGGAGCTGTTTTTT
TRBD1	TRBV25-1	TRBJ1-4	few	CASSRGQRLFF	TGTGCCAGCAGCAGGGGACAGCGGCTGTTTTTT
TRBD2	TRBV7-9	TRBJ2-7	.	CASSLGAGSRYEQYF	TGTGCCAGCAGCTTAGGAGCGGGAAGTCGATACGAGCAGTACTTC
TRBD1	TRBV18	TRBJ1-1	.	CASSGQGQNTEAFF	TGTGCCAGCTCGGGACAGGGTCAGAACACTGAAGCTTTCTTT
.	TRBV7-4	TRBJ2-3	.	CASSLGQSTDTQYF	TGTGCCAGCAGCCTTGGACAAAGCACAGATACGCAGTATTTT
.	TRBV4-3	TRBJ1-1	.	CASATGSNTEAFF	TGCGCCAGCGCCACAGGGTCGAACACTGAAGCTTTCTTT
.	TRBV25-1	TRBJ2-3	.	CASSRRGDTQYF	TGTGCCAGCAGCCGCCGGGGAGATACGCAGTATTTT
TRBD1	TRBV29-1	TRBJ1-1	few	CSASDRVTEAFF	TGCAGCGCTAGCGACAGGGTCACTGAAGCTTTCTTT
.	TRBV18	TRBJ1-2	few	CASSPNAGDGYTF	TGTGCCAGCTCACCTAACGCAGGGGATGGCTACACCTTC
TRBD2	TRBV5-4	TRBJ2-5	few	CASSLGAGGGVETQYF	TGTGCCAGCAGCTTAGGAGCGGGAGGAGGAGTGGAGACCCAGTACTTC
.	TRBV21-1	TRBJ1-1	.	CASSPGEAFF	TGTGCCAGCAGCCCGGGTGAAGCTTTCTTT